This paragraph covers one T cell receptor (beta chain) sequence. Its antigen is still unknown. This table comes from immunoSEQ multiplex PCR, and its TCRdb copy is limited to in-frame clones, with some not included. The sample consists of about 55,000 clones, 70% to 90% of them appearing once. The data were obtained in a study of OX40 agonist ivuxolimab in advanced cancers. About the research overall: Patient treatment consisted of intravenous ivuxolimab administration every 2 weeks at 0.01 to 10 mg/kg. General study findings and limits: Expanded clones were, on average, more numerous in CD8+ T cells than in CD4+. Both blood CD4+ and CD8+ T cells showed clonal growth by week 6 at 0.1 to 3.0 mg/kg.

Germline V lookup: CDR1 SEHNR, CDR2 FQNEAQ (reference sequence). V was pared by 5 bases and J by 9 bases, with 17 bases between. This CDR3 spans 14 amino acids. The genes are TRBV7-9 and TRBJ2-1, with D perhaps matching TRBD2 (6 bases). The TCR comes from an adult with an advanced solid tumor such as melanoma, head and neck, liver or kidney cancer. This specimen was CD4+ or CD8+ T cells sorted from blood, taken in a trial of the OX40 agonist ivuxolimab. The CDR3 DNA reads TGTGCCAGCAGCCACAGACTAGTCCCTCTTGAGCAGTTCTTC. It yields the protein CASSHRLVPLEQFF.